A selection of T cell receptor beta chains follows, all from one sample in a study of OX40 agonist ivuxolimab in advanced cancers. Clones were sequenced by immunoSEQ multiplex PCR, and TCRdb holds only the in-frame ones, with some missing. The sample shows about 79,000 clones, around 82% of them seen only once. This specimen was CD4+ or CD8+ T cells sorted from blood, taken in a trial of the OX40 agonist ivuxolimab. These receptors came from an adult with an advanced solid tumor such as melanoma, head and neck, liver or kidney cancer. The CDR3 runs from the conserved cysteine through the conserved F or W. D genes are given only for firm matches.

CDR3aa	d_gene	j_gene	v_gene
CASSLGQGKNSPLHF	TRBD1	TRBJ1-6	TRBV5-1
CASDFPAGRTGELFF	NA	TRBJ2-2	TRBV2
CASSLVPGRYTTDTQYF	NA	TRBJ2-3	TRBV11-2
CASSLAPMGEETQYF	NA	TRBJ2-5	TRBV5-1
CASSIRAEQTYEQYF	NA	TRBJ2-7	TRBV19
CASRAFSLGQPQHF	NA	TRBJ1-5	TRBV28
CASSLNGYNEQFF	NA	TRBJ2-1	TRBV7-3
CASSYSGEQYF	NA	NA	TRBV6-5
CASSTRTGGTDTQYF	NA	TRBJ2-3	TRBV19
CASSQDWVGDTQYF	NA	TRBJ2-3	TRBV14